The present entry profiles one T cell receptor (beta chain) with its context. Per the germline V gene, CDR1 is SGHKS and CDR2 is YYEKEE (reference sequence). V gave up 2 bases and J gave up 11 bases; unmatched junction bases: 3. The CDR3 spans 12 residues. The data are from a study of blood T cell repertoires in COVID-19. Study background: From T cells, B-cell-depleted T cells, or PBMCs came the material, which was cDNA or gDNA.

Clones were read by immunoSEQ multiplex PCR, and TCRdb kept only the in-frame ones, dropping some. The table lists about 140,000 clones, approximately 86% of them singletons, with approximately 2% in the top ten. The rearrangement links TRBV5-5 to TRBJ2-7; 11 positions match TRBD2. Sequencing was performed on peripheral blood. The clonotype originates from a man in his 70s with acute or convalescent COVID-19. CDR3 region: CASSFSGRAEYF. The CDR3 coding sequence is TGTGCCAGCAGCTTTAGCGGGAGGGCGGAGTACTTC.